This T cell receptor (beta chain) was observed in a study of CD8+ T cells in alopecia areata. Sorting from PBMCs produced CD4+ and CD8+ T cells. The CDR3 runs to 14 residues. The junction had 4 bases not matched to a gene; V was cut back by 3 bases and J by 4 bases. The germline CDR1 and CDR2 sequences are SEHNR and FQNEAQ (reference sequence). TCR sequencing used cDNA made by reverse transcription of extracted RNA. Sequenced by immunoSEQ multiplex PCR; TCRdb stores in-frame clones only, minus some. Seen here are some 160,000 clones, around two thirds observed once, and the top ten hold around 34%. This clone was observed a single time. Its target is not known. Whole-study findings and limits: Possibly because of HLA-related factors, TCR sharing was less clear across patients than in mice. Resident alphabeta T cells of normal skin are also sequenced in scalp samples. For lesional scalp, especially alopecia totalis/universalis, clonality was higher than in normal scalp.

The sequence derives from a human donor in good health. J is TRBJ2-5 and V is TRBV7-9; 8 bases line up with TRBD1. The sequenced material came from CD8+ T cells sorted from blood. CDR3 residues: CASSFGQGGETQYF. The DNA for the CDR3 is TGTGCCAGCAGCTTTGGACAGGGCGGAGAGACCCAGTACTTC.